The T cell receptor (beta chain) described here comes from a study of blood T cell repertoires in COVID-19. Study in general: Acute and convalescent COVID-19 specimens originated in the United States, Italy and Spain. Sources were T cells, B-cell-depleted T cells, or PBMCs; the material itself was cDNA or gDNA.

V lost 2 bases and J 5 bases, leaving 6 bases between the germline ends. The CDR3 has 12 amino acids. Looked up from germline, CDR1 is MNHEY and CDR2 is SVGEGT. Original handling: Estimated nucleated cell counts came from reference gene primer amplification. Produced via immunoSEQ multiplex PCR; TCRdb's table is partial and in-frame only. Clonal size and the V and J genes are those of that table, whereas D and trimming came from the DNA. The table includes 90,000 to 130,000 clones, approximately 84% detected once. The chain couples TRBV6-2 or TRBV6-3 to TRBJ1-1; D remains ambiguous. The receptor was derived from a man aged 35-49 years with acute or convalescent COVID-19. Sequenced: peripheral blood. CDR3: CASSYLGTEAFF. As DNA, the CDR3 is TGTGCCAGCAGTTACCTCGGGACTGAAGCTTTCTTT.